This T cell receptor beta chain was captured in a study of OX40 agonist ivuxolimab in advanced cancers. Study-level points and caveats: Fewer expanded clones were found on average in CD4+ than in CD8+ T cells. The specificity for antigen of the expanded peripheral T cells was not determined.

On this clone: Its specificity is unknown.

The data were produced by immunoSEQ multiplex PCR, yet TCRdb's version contains in-frame clones alone and is incomplete. The sample shows about 54,000 clones, approximately 90% of them seen only once. This CDR3 contains 17 residues. The junction had 6 bases not matched to a gene; V was cut back by 0 bases and J by 4 bases. The V gene's germline CDR1 is ENHRY and CDR2 SYGVKD. Peripheral blood came from all dose cohorts at three timepoints. The receptor comes from an adult with an advanced solid tumor such as melanoma, head and neck, liver or kidney cancer. The chain couples TRBV10-3 to TRBJ2-2; the match to TRBD1 covers 9 bases. Sequences were derived from CD4+ or CD8+ T cells sorted from blood, sampled in a trial of the OX40 agonist ivuxolimab. This CDR3 is CAISESGRTGVTGELFF. The CDR3, as DNA: TGTGCCATCAGTGAGTCTGGGAGGACAGGGGTCACCGGGGAGCTGTTTTTT.